These 18 T cell receptor beta chains were all obtained from the same sample, sequenced in a study of T cells after yellow fever vaccination. TCRdb reanalysed the 5' RACE reads using MiXCR and keeps one entry per CDR3 protein. Found here are about 130,000 distinct CDR3 sequences, approximately 8.4% of them singletons; the top ten hold 40%. The material sequenced was CD8+ T cells sorted from PBMCs, taken on the day of the yellow fever booster vaccination. The receptors come from a man aged 18 to 29 who received the YFV17D yellow fever vaccine.

V and J are TRBV7-9 and TRBJ2-7; D unclear. V was clipped by 4 bases and J by 3 bases, with 10 bases between them. This CDR3 is built from 13 residues. CDR1 and CDR2 from the germline V gene are SEHNR and FQNEAQ (reference sequence). CDR3 sequence: CASSYGLHYEQYF. The CDR3 nucleotides are TGTGCCAGCAGCTACGGTCTCCACTACGAGCAGTACTTC.

This clonotype was detected a few times. The gene calls are TRBV12-3 or TRBV12-4 and TRBJ2-5, with D uncertain. This CDR3 contains 13 residues. V was trimmed by 10 bases and J by 5 bases, leaving 17 bases between them. CDR3 in amino acids: CATRKTGSETQYF. For the CDR3, the DNA is TGTGCCACTAGAAAGACTGGGTCGGAGACCCAGTACTTC.

The chain recombines TRBV3-1 with TRBJ2-2; no reliable D call. V was clipped by 2 bases and J by 0 bases, with 7 bases between them. CDR3 length: 15 residues. Germline V gene data show CDR1 as LGHDT and CDR2 as YNNKEL (reference sequence). The CDR3 DNA follows: TGTGCCAGCAGCCAACAAGGAGCGAACACCGGGGAGCTGTTTTTT. Protein product: CASSQQGANTGELFF.

The chain couples TRBV6-1 to TRBJ1-1; 10 nucleotides match TRBD1. Germline V CDR1 and CDR2: MNHNS, SASEGT. V lost 4 bases to trimming and J lost 0 bases; unmatched junction nucleotides: 5. CDR3 length: 16 amino acids. CDR3 sequence: CASSGGTGDMNTEAFF. Here the CDR3 DNA reads TGTGCCAGCAGTGGCGGGACAGGGGATATGAACACTGAAGCTTTCTTT.

This clonotype was detected a few times. This chain links TRBV29-1 with TRBJ2-2, with D perhaps given as TRBD1 or TRBD2 (5 bases each). This CDR3 has 14 residues. CDR1 is SQVTM, CDR2 ANQGSEA, per germline. Between the trimmed V and J ends, which lost 8 bases and 6 bases, there was a span of 19 bases. The CDR3 is CSTITGGSPGELFF. The CDR3 DNA is TGCAGCACAATCACTGGGGGTTCCCCCGGGGAGCTGTTTTTT.

This clonotype was seen at least ten times. The CDR3 is CASSSGEGGKKRTQYF. CDR3 nucleotides: TGTGCCAGCAGTTCCGGGGAGGGGGGGAAGAAGAGAACCCAGTACTTC. The rearrangement links TRBV28 to TRBJ2-5; D is perhaps TRBD2 (7 bases). Looked up from germline, CDR1 is MDHEN and CDR2 is SYDVKM. The CDR3 is made up of 16 amino acids. Trimming stripped 4 bases from V and 8 bases from J, with 23 bases between.

This clonotype has only a few counts. The chain recombines TRBV9 with TRBJ1-6; TRBD1 aligns across 9 bases. CDR3 length: 15 residues. Germline CDR1 reads SGDLS; CDR2 reads YYNGEE. The V gene end was trimmed by 4 bases and the J gene end by 8 bases; junction bases not matched to a gene: 7. The CDR3, as DNA: TGTGCCAGCAGCCCGGGGACAGGGAGGGATTCACCCCTCCACTTT. It translates to CASSPGTGRDSPLHF.

This clonotype was counted at least ten times. The chain couples TRBV7-8 to TRBJ2-7; 9 bases line up with TRBD1. Germline V gene data show CDR1 as SGHVS and CDR2 as FQNEAQ. V was clipped by 5 bases and J by 3 bases; unmatched bases: 8. The CDR3 spans 15 residues. CDR3 bases: TGTGCCAGCAGCCGAAGGACAGGGGCTCTCTACGAGCAGTACTTC. Residues: CASSRRTGALYEQYF.

The gene calls are TRBV11-2 and TRBJ2-2; 13 bases are a match to TRBD2. CDR1 SGHAT and CDR2 FQNNGV come from the germline V gene. The CDR3 is 16 amino acids. Trimming removed 5 bases from V and 1 base from J; junction bases left unmatched: 1. This CDR3 reads CASSGLAGENTGELFF. The DNA for the CDR3 is TGTGCCAGCAGCGGACTAGCGGGGGAGAACACCGGGGAGCTGTTTTTT.

The genes are TRBV5-1 and TRBJ1-1; D gene ambiguous. The V end lost 4 bases, the J end lost 1 base, and 11 bases lay between the germline ends. Germline assignment: CDR1 SGHRS and CDR2 YFSETQ. CDR3 length: 14 amino acids. The DNA of the CDR3 is TGCGCCAGCAGCCCGCGACGTACGAACACTGAAGCTTTCTTT. Amino acid sequence: CASSPRRTNTEAFF.

In this sample, this clonotype turned up a few times. For the CDR3, the DNA is TGTGCCAGCCCAGGTGGGAGTCCCACAGATACGCAGTATTTT. Translating gives CASPGGSPTDTQYF. This chain uses TRBV2 with TRBJ2-3, with a possible D match to TRBD2 (5 bases). The CDR3 contains 14 residues. The ends were cut back, 8 bases at V and 2 bases at J, with 14 bases in the middle. CDR1 and CDR2 (germline): SNHLY, FYNNEI. The full variable domain, its missing parts supplied by reference TRBV2 and TRBJ2-3, is EPEVTQTPSHQVTQMGQEVILRCVPISNHLYFYWYRQILGQKVEFLVSFYNNEISEKSEIFDDQFSVERPDGSNFTLKIRSTKLEDSAMYFCASPGGSPTDTQYFGPGTRLTVL.

This clonotype has a handful of counts. The V and J genes are TRBV7-9 and TRBJ1-3; D remains unclear. Per germline, CDR1 SEHNR and CDR2 FQNEAQ (reference sequence). This CDR3 comprises 12 residues. Trimming pared 5 bases from V and 11 bases from J, leaving 13 bases between. The CDR3 sequence is CASSAQEPAIYF. CDR3 in DNA: TGTGCCAGCAGCGCCCAAGAGCCCGCCATATATTTT.

This clonotype was counted a few times. The chain couples TRBV4-1 to TRBJ2-7, with D hard to call. The CDR3 is 13 amino acids. V was shortened by 2 bases and J by 2 bases, with 7 bases between the two germline ends. The V gene's germline CDR1 is MGHRA and CDR2 YSYEKL. CDR3 loop: CASSQTPAYEQYV. As DNA, the CDR3 is TGCGCCAGCAGCCAAACACCGGCCTACGAGCAGTACGTC.

This clonotype appeared many times. This chain joins TRBV7-9 and TRBJ2-5; 11 bases are a match to TRBD2. V gave up 5 bases and J gave up 4 bases; unmatched junction bases: 9. CDR1 and CDR2 (germline): SEHNR, FQNEAQ (reference sequence). CDR3 length equals 16 residues. Here the CDR3 DNA reads TGTGCCAGCAGCCTTCCTAGCGGGGGGATAAGAGAGACCCAGTACTTC. Translating it yields CASSLPSGGIRETQYF.

This clonotype has only a few counts. The J gene is TRBJ1-2, the V gene TRBV12-5, with a possible D match to TRBD1 (5 bases). This CDR3 contains 13 residues. Germline CDR1 reads LGHNT; CDR2 reads FRNRAP. V was cut by 6 bases and J by 8 bases, with 16 bases left in between. DNA for the CDR3: TGTGCTAGTGGCCAACAAGGGGAGCGCGGCTACACCTTC. It encodes CASGQQGERGYTF. Supplemented by reference TRBV12-5 and TRBJ1-2, the full variable domain reads DARVTQTPRHKVTEMGQEVTMRCQPILGHNTVFWYRQTMMQGLELLAYFRNRAPLDDSGMPKDRFSAEMPDATLATLKIQPSEPRDSAVYFCASGQQGERGYTFGSGTRLTVV.

The rearrangement uses TRBV29-1 and TRBJ2-1, with 7 bases fitting TRBD2. V dropped 2 bases and J dropped 6; count of bases not matched to a gene: 1. This CDR3 comprises 12 residues. Germline-derived CDR1 and CDR2 are SQVTM and ANQGSEA. Written as DNA, the CDR3 is TGCAGCGTTGAACCGGGGGGCAATGAGCAGTTCTTC. Translated: CSVEPGGNEQFF.

Only a few counts were recorded for this clonotype. The chain recombines TRBV9 with TRBJ2-5, with 10 bases identical to TRBD2. V shed 0 bases, J shed 2 bases, and the junction held 1 base outside the gene matches. The CDR3 spans 15 residues. Germline CDR1 is SGDLS and CDR2 is YYNGEE. The CDR3 DNA reads as TGTGCCAGCAGCGTAGAACTAGCGGGACAAGAGACCCAGTACTTC. Its translation is CASSVELAGQETQYF.

This clonotype has a handful of counts. CDR3 coding DNA: TGTGCCAGCAGTTTAGAGGGTTCAGGGGGCGGCTACACCTTC. Protein product: CASSLEGSGGGYTF. The chain uses TRBV12-3 or TRBV12-4 and TRBJ1-2; the match to TRBD1 covers 8 bases. The CDR3 spans 14 residues. V gave up 1 base and J gave up 8 bases; unmatched junction bases: 6.